Sequencing of this TCR beta chain was carried out in a study of T cells in Graves' hyperthyroidism and ophthalmopathy. Amplification yielded TCR beta CDR3 regions, with RNA transcripts as the source. During a first-round RT-PCR of the TCR CDR3, the HTBI primer set was used. TCRdb passed the multiplex PCR reads through MiXCR, listing each CDR3 protein once. The data contain 450,000 to 650,000 distinct CDR3 sequences, around 20% of them singletons. Germline values: CDR1 SEHNR, CDR2 FQNEAQ (reference sequence). The trim removed 8 bases at V and 1 base at J, leaving 3 bases unmatched. This CDR3 is 15 amino acids long.

Sequencing was performed on blood. This receptor was identified in a man younger than 35 with Graves' hyperthyroidism. The rearrangement uses TRBV7-9 and TRBJ1-5; 12 bases are shared with TRBD1. The CDR3 DNA is TGTGCCAGCGGGACAGGGGGCTCAAGCAATCAGCCCCAGCATTTT. This codes for CASGTGGSSNQPQHF.